The clone carrying this TCR beta chain appeared many times. Its antigen is as yet unknown. Germline V gives CDR1 SEHNR, CDR2 FQNEAQ (reference sequence). This CDR3 region has 15 residues. The J segment lost 6 bases and the V segment lost 5 bases, leaving 5 bases of the junction unmatched. The data originate from a study of identical twins. Findings and limits, study-wide: Twins showed weaker excess sharing in their beta out-of-frame sequences. Twin pairs' shared out-of-frame alpha sequences were enriched in low generation probability. Diverse VJ usage suggested most zero-insertion clonotypes were not invariant T cells.

Unique molecular identifiers were present on the cDNA, which also gained a universal primer site by template switching. TCRdb reprocessed the 5' RACE reads via MiXCR and lists one record per CDR3 protein. This sample carries about 240,000 distinct CDR3 sequences, 7.5% of them seen once, and the ten largest clones take approximately 5.4%. These records were also assigned to another study, of yellow fever vaccine responses in identical twins.

This rearrangement joins TRBV7-9 to TRBJ2-1, with 12 bases lining up with TRBD2. The source material was CD8+ T cells sorted from blood. This receptor was identified in a woman younger than 30 in good health. For the CDR3, the DNA is TGTGCCAGCAGCAACCTAGCGGGGGGGCCCAATGAGCAGTTCTTC. Translating it yields CASSNLAGGPNEQFF.